This TCR beta chain was observed in a study of early T cells in non-severe SARS-CoV-2 infection. In germline, CDR1 is DFQATT, CDR2 SNEGSKA (reference sequence). CDR3 length equals 13 residues. V was pared by 5 bases and J by 8 bases, with 16 bases between. TCRdb processed the 5' RACE reads anew with MiXCR; each CDR3 protein has one entry. The sample carries tens of thousands of distinct CDR3 sequences, roughly 10% recorded once. This chain uses TRBV20-1 with TRBJ2-1; tentatively, D is TRBD1 or TRBD2 (5 bases each). The sequence was collected from an adult who was a healthcare worker with PCR-confirmed SARS-CoV-2 infection or an uninfected control (not recorded which). Specimen: whole blood. In nucleotides, the CDR3 is TGCAGTGCTGCAGGTGAACGAGGGGATGAGCAGTTCTTC. Its protein product is CSAAGERGDEQFF.